The T cell receptor beta chain under discussion was sequenced for a study of T and B cells in COVID-19 patients. As for the study in general: Most recovered patients had mild to moderate COVID-19 treated as outpatients. Broader study findings: Highly clonal in active COVID-19, TRB repertoires exceeded healthy-donor diversity and richness at recovery. The recovered cohort had thousands of exclusive TCR clusters, including some 33 low generation probability clusters.

CDR3 length: 15 amino acids. The germline CDR1 and CDR2 sequences are KGHSH and LQKENI. The V end was cut by 3 bases, the J end by 9 bases, with 18 bases between. TRB was amplified from about 240-490 ng of blood genomic DNA. Multiplex PCR with BIOMED2 TRB-A/B primer pools amplified TRB rearrangements. TCRdb reprocessed the multiplex PCR reads via MiXCR and lists one record per CDR3 protein. The sample lists 6,000 or so distinct CDR3 sequences, roughly a quarter occurring once. Regarding this clonotype: Its antigen is not known.

Sequencing was carried out using blood. The sequence came from a human donor with active COVID-19. The chain carries TRBV18 and TRBJ2-1, with D perhaps matching TRBD2 (5 bases). The CDR3 DNA reads as TGTGCCAGCTCACCGGGAGAGGGATACTACGGTGAGCAGTTCTTC. Residues: CASSPGEGYYGEQFF. Based on the CDR3 plus reference TRBV18 and TRBJ2-1, the full variable domain is NAGVMQNPRHLVRRRGQEARLRCSPMKGHSHVYWYRQLPEEGLKFMVYLQKENIIDESGMPKERFSAEFPKEGPSILRIQQVVRGDSAAYFCASSPGEGYYGEQFFGPGTRLTVL.